This T cell receptor beta chain is from a study of T cell responses to AZD1222 COVID-19 vaccine. CDR1 SGDLS and CDR2 YYNGEE come from the germline V gene. CDR3 length equals 14 residues. Study results and caveats: Donor demographics were predominantly white British with a female majority; clonal diversity may be underestimated.

TCRdb's copy holds only in-frame clones and misses some; the assay was immunoSEQ multiplex PCR. The sample records approximately 88,000 clones, 70% to 90% being singletons. Timing groups of about 4 and about 12 weeks for second doses were pooled. This clone was detected only once. As yet, its antigen is unknown. One end of the junction varies from germline; a read error may be responsible. The rearrangement links TRBV9 to TRBJ2-2, with D perhaps matching TRBD1 (6 bases). This receptor was obtained from an adult who received the AZD1222 COVID-19 vaccine. Sequencing used peripheral blood, obtained 28 days after the second AZD1222 dose. CDR3 nucleotides: TGTGCCAGCAGCCCTACAGGGAACCCCGGGGAGCTGTTTTTT. It codes for CASSPTGNPGELFF.